These T cell receptor beta chains were read from a single sample in a study of shared clonotypes between healthy human individuals. TCRdb's table, derived via immunoSEQ multiplex PCR, lists solely in-frame clones and lacks some. The table includes approximately 330,000 clones, around four fifths detected once. The sequenced sample consisted of memory CD4+ T cells sorted from blood. These TCRs come from a man in his thirties or forties in good health. Both conserved end residues are part of each CDR3. Fields, in order: D gene, J gene, clone size, V gene, CDR3 protein, CDR3 DNA. D genes are given only for firm matches. Only part of the rows carry a size: once, few, many, or a class if the clone is expanded.

>TRBD2|TRBJ2-1|-|TRBV5-1
CASRRQAIAGNEQFF
TGCGCCAGCAGGAGGCAGGCTATAGCGGGCAATGAGCAGTTCTTC
>TRBD1|TRBJ1-1|-|TRBV9
CASSVDGRGLRSTEAFF
TGTGCCAGCAGCGTAGACGGCAGGGGGCTACGGAGCACTGAAGCTTTCTTT
>TRBD1|TRBJ1-1|few|TRBV14
CARRQGVRRLAEAFF
TGTGCCCGGCGGCAGGGGGTGCGGAGGTTGGCTGAAGCTTTCTTT
>-|TRBJ2-7|once|TRBV9
CASSTTAGSGPYEQYF
TGTGCCAGCAGCACCACGGCAGGAAGCGGCCCCTACGAGCAGTACTTC
>-|TRBJ2-2|-|TRBV28
CASRRAGSGELFF
TGTGCCAGTCGGAGGGCCGGGAGCGGGGAGCTGTTTTTT
>TRBD1|TRBJ1-5|-|TRBV4-2
CASSLGGTDNQPQHF
TGTGCCAGCAGCCTGGGAGGGACAGATAATCAGCCCCAGCATTTT
>-|TRBJ2-7|-|TRBV5-1
CASSSAGTPYEQYF
TGCGCCAGCAGCTCAGCCGGGACTCCGTACGAGCAGTACTTC
>-|TRBJ2-5|-|TRBV28
CASSSGSVETQYF
TGTGCCAGCAGTTCCGGGAGCGTAGAGACCCAGTACTTC
>-|TRBJ2-5|-|TRBV28
CASSSGRFKGGQETQYF
TGTGCCAGCAGTAGCGGCCGTTTCAAGGGTGGGCAAGAGACCCAGTACTTC
>TRBD1|TRBJ2-4|-|TRBV18
CASSLTETGFTAKNIQYF
TGTGCCAGCTCACTAACCGAGACAGGGTTTACGGCCAAAAACATTCAGTACTTC
>TRBD1|TRBJ2-7|few|TRBV10-2
CASSLRDRVSYEQYF
TGCGCCAGCAGCCTCCGGGACAGGGTCTCCTACGAGCAGTACTTC
>-|TRBJ2-5|-|TRBV6-5
CASSSLGRGTQYF
TGTGCCAGCAGTTCCCTCGGCAGGGGGACCCAGTACTTC
>-|TRBJ1-1|-|TRBV7-2
CASSKDRPNTEAFF
TGTGCCAGCAGCAAAGACCGACCGAACACTGAAGCTTTCTTT
>-|TRBJ2-3|-|TRBV5-1
CASSLGPGSDTQYF
TGCGCCAGCAGCTTGGGACCGGGGTCAGATACGCAGTATTTT
>-|TRBJ1-3|-|TRBV28
CASTSQTVGNTIYF
TGTGCCAGCACATCTCAGACCGTTGGAAACACCATATATTTT
>-|TRBJ2-1|-|TRBV20-1
CSASVNEQFF
TGCAGTGCCTCAGTCAATGAGCAGTTCTTC
>TRBD1|TRBJ1-1|-|TRBV27
CASSLPGQAVAFF
TGTGCCAGCAGCTTACCCGGACAGGCGGTAGCTTTCTTT
>TRBD2|TRBJ2-5|-|TRBV9
CASSADPPGGNQETQYF
TGTGCCAGCAGCGCCGACCCCCCCGGGGGGAACCAAGAGACCCAGTACTTC
>TRBD2|TRBJ2-5|-|TRBV7-9
CASSFSSTSGGTQYF
TGTGCCAGCAGCTTCTCATCCACTAGCGGTGGGACCCAGTACTTC
>TRBD1|TRBJ1-3|few|TRBV27
CASSITGGGGNTIYF
TGTGCCAGCAGTATTACAGGGGGAGGTGGAAACACCATATATTTT
>-|TRBJ2-2|-|TRBV19
CASSIRAANPAGELFF
TGTGCCAGTAGTATACGGGCGGCCAATCCCGCCGGGGAGCTGTTTTTT
>-|TRBJ2-1|-|TRBV11-3
CASSLDRGYEQFF
TGTGCCAGCAGCTTAGATCGGGGGTATGAGCAGTTCTTC
>-|TRBJ2-3|-|TRBV6-6
CASVQRMTDTQYF
TGTGCCAGCGTCCAGCGGATGACAGATACGCAGTATTTT